What follows describes a single TCR beta chain. This entry comes from a study of cytomegalovirus exposure and HLA in healthy donors. The PCR employed 60 Vbeta primers together with 13 Jbeta primers. The method was immunoSEQ multiplex PCR; TCRdb's version includes in-frame clones alone and lacks a portion of them. The repertoire has about 170,000 clones, around 81% of them found once; the top ten carry about 2.1%. Trimming removed 3 bases at V and 1 base at J, with 9 bases between. Germline CDR1 LNHDA, CDR2 SQIVND (reference sequence). The CDR3 is made up of 14 amino acids. The chain links TRBV19 to TRBJ1-1; weak D call: TRBD1 (5 bases). This TCR was recovered from a young woman in good health and CMV-seropositive. The sequenced sample was PBMCs. The DNA of the CDR3 is TGTGCCAGTAGTATCGGCAGGGCGAACACTGAAGCTTTCTTT. Its protein product is CASSIGRANTEAFF.